One sample yielded the 3 T cell receptor beta chains listed below, sequenced in a study of blood T cell repertoires in COVID-19. Produced via immunoSEQ multiplex PCR; TCRdb's table is partial and in-frame only. The sample includes approximately 140,000 clones, about 88% of them seen just once. The material sequenced was peripheral blood. These receptors originate from a human donor in a cohort sampled during active COVID-19.

The chain recombines TRBV19 with TRBJ2-4, with 7 bases matching TRBD1. Trimming cost V 7 bases and J 4 bases; bases outside gene matches: 7. The CDR3 runs 14 residues. From germline, CDR1 is LNHDA and CDR2 SQIVND (reference sequence). The CDR3 loop reads CASIPDRTKNIQYF. In nucleotides, the CDR3 is TGTGCCAGTATCCCGGACAGGACTAAAAACATTCAGTACTTC.

V usage is TRBV18 and J usage is TRBJ2-7; possibly TRBD1 for D (5 bases). The CDR3 is 12 amino acids. CDR1 KGHSH and CDR2 LQKENI come from the germline V gene. V lost 4 bases and J lost 4, with 8 bases in between. DNA for the CDR3: TGTGCCAGCTCACATGACAGTTACGAGCAGTACTTC. It translates to CASSHDSYEQYF.

This clone was recorded many times. J is TRBJ1-2 and V is TRBV6-5, with a weak D call TRBD1 (5 bases). This CDR3 is 13 amino acids long. Trimming left V 2 bases short and J 6 bases short, with 10 bases between. Germline CDR1 MNHEY, CDR2 SVGAGI. This CDR3 reads CASSYRGGDGYTF. The CDR3 nucleotides are TGTGCCAGCAGTTACAGGGGAGGTGATGGCTACACCTTC.